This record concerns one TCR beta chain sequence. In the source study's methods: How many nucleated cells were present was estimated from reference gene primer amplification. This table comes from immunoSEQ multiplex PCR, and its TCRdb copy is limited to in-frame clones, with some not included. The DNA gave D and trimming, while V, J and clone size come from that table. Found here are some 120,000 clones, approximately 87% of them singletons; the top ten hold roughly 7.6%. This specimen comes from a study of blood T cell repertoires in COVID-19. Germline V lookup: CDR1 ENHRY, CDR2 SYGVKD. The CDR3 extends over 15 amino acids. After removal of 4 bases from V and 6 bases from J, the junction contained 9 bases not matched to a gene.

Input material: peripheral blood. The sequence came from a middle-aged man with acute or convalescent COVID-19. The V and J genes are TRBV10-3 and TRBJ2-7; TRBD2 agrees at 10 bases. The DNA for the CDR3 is TGTGCCATCAGTGGAACTAGCGGGGCGGTAGGCGAGCAGTACTTC. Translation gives CAISGTSGAVGEQYF.